A selection of T cell receptor beta chains follows, all from one sample in a study of cytomegalovirus exposure and HLA in healthy donors. Profiled with immunoSEQ multiplex PCR; TCRdb holds only in-frame clones, not every one. This table holds 75,000 to 90,000 clones, less than 96% found once. The source material was PBMCs. These receptors were collected from a man aged 18 to 30 in good health and CMV-seropositive. Both conserved end residues are part of each CDR3. The D gene is left open where the match is weak. Clone size is stated in some rows and not others, as once, few, many or a class when expanded.

v_call	d_call	j_call	clone_size	cdr3_aa	cdr3_nt
TRBV21-1	NA	TRBJ2-4	NA	CASTQWSRAPLAKNIQYF	TGTGCCAGCACCCAATGGTCGCGGGCACCATTAGCCAAAAACATTCAGTACTTC
TRBV19	TRBD2	TRBJ2-5	NA	CASSALAGGPVDQYF	TGTGCCAGTAGTGCGCTAGCGGGAGGGCCGGTGGACCAGTACTTC
TRBV6-5	NA	TRBJ2-1	NA	CASSYSKVAGQPAQFF	TGTGCCAGCAGTTACTCGAAGGTAGCGGGACAGCCCGCGCAGTTCTTC
TRBV7-8	NA	TRBJ1-3	NA	CASSTTTERNTIYF	TGTGCCAGCAGCACGACGACAGAGCGAAACACCATATATTTT
TRBV2	NA	TRBJ2-5	NA	CASMSWETQYF	TGTGCCAGCATGAGTTGGGAGACCCAGTACTTC
TRBV11-1	NA	TRBJ2-1	once	CASSQDNEQFF	TGTGCCAGCAGCCAGGACAATGAGCAGTTCTTC
TRBV13	NA	TRBJ1-4	NA	CASSTPGGNEKLFF	TGTGCCAGCAGCACCCCGGGAGGGAATGAAAAACTGTTTTTT
TRBV15	NA	TRBJ2-2	NA	CATSKGRGNTGELFF	TGTGCCACCAGCAAGGGGCGAGGGAACACCGGGGAGCTGTTTTTT
TRBV25-1	NA	TRBJ2-1	NA	CASSVNSEIEQFF	TGTGCCAGCAGTGTAAATTCAGAAATTGAGCAGTTCTTC
TRBV6-8	NA	TRBJ2-7	NA	CASSYNRVSYEQYF	TGTGCCAGCAGTTACAATCGGGTCTCCTACGAGCAGTACTTC
TRBV6-6	TRBD1	TRBJ2-7	NA	CASSQGQGLGEQYF	TGTGCCAGCAGTCAGGGACAGGGGTTAGGCGAGCAGTACTTC
TRBV6-5	NA	TRBJ1-4	NA	CASSYGAGGEKLFF	TGTGCCAGCAGTTATGGCGCAGGTGGGGAAAAACTGTTTTTT
TRBV4-1	TRBD2	TRBJ2-3	NA	CASSPSGGLAIEGTDTQYF	TGCGCCAGCAGCCCCTCCGGGGGACTAGCAATCGAGGGCACAGATACGCAGTATTTT
TRBV6-1	TRBD1	TRBJ1-1	NA	CASIGQVNTEAFF	TGTGCCAGCATCGGACAGGTGAACACTGAAGCTTTCTTT
TRBV27	TRBD2	TRBJ2-1	NA	CASRLVGTSGRVNEQFF	TGTGCCAGCAGATTAGTAGGGACTAGCGGGAGGGTAAATGAGCAGTTCTTC
TRBV10-3	NA	TRBJ2-5	few	CAIRREGVETQYF	TGTGCCATCAGGAGGGAGGGGGTAGAGACCCAGTACTTC
TRBV11-2	TRBD2	TRBJ2-2	NA	CASLSTGTSGYTGELFF	TGTGCCAGTCTTAGCACCGGGACTAGCGGATACACCGGGGAGCTGTTTTTT
TRBV27	NA	TRBJ2-7	NA	CASSLVSGYEQYF	TGTGCCAGCAGTTTGGTTAGCGGATACGAGCAGTACTTC
TRBV30	TRBD2	TRBJ2-5	NA	CAWTRSGRGGKTQYF	TGTGCCTGGACCAGAAGCGGGAGGGGAGGGAAGACCCAGTACTTC
TRBV9	NA	TRBJ1-1	NA	CASSLGGESGGFNTEAFF	TGTGCCAGCAGCCTAGGCGGGGAATCGGGTGGGTTTAACACTGAAGCTTTCTTT
TRBV7-3	NA	TRBJ2-1	NA	CASSSSSAPTWNEQFF	TGTGCCAGCAGCTCCTCCTCAGCCCCGACTTGGAATGAGCAGTTCTTC
TRBV2	TRBD2	TRBJ2-1	once	CASSSTSVYNEQFF	TGTGCCAGCAGTTCAACTAGCGTTTACAATGAGCAGTTCTTC
TRBV28	NA	TRBJ1-4	NA	CASSTSGATNEKLFF	NA
TRBV23-1	TRBD1	TRBJ1-1	NA	CASSQVWDSHTEAFF	TGCGCCAGCAGTCAAGTATGGGACAGCCACACTGAAGCTTTCTTT
TRBV18	TRBD2	TRBJ2-1	once	CASSPPGSPGLAGFEQFF	TGTGCCAGCTCACCCCCGGGCTCCCCGGGACTAGCGGGTTTCGAGCAGTTCTTC
TRBV30	TRBD1	TRBJ2-1	NA	CAWSIGQGEQFF	TGTGCCTGGAGTATAGGGCAGGGGGAACAGTTCTTC
TRBV5-4	NA	TRBJ1-2	NA	CASSPSTGNYGYTF	TGTGCCAGCAGCCCATCTACAGGGAACTATGGCTACACCTTC
TRBV4-1	TRBD2	TRBJ2-5	NA	CASSQDPSGIGKETQYF	TGCGCCAGCAGCCAAGATCCTAGCGGGATAGGGAAAGAGACCCAGTACTTC
TRBV4-1	NA	TRBJ2-7	NA	CASSQDFSYEQYF	TGCGCCAGCAGCCAAGACTTCTCCTACGAGCAGTACTTC
TRBV6-6	NA	TRBJ2-7	NA	CASSYSMTGNGHEQYF	TGTGCCAGCAGTTACTCTATGACCGGGAATGGTCACGAGCAGTACTTC
TRBV28	TRBD1	TRBJ1-2	once	CASSQDRDSYGYTF	TGTGCCAGCAGTCAGGACCGGGACAGCTATGGCTACACCTTC
TRBV28	TRBD2	TRBJ2-7	NA	CASSQGLVSSYEQYF	TGTGCCAGCAGTCAGGGACTAGTCTCCTCCTACGAGCAGTACTTC
TRBV28	TRBD1	TRBJ2-7	few	CASSLNIFPGQGFSSYEQYF	TGTGCCAGCAGTTTAAATATCTTCCCGGGACAGGGTTTTTCCTCCTACGAGCAGTACTTC
TRBV27	TRBD1	TRBJ2-7	few	CASSPIGQGPHEQYF	TGTGCCAGCAGTCCGATTGGACAGGGCCCTCACGAGCAGTACTTC
TRBV7-3	NA	TRBJ2-7	NA	CASSLAGRGEQYF	TGTGCCAGCAGCTTAGCAGGCAGGGGCGAGCAGTACTTC
TRBV6-1	NA	TRBJ1-5	few	CASSEYNQPQHF	TGTGCCAGCAGTGAGTACAATCAGCCCCAGCATTTT
TRBV19	NA	TRBJ2-7	once	CASSIGPEVHEQYF	TGTGCCAGTAGTATTGGCCCAGAGGTCCACGAGCAGTACTTC
TRBV7-9	NA	TRBJ2-7	NA	CASSLSETYEQYF	TGTGCCAGCAGCTTATCAGAAACCTACGAGCAGTACTTC
TRBV7-2	NA	TRBJ2-3	NA	CASSARGSTDTQYF	TGTGCCAGCAGCGCAAGGGGGAGCACAGATACGCAGTATTTT
TRBV19	NA	TRBJ1-5	NA	CASSNFRNQPQHF	TGTGCCAGTAGTAATTTTAGAAATCAGCCCCAGCATTTT
TRBV18	TRBD1	TRBJ1-5	NA	CASSPGQGFNQAQHF	TGTGCCAGCTCACCTGGACAGGGATTCAATCAGGCCCAGCATTTT
TRBV28	TRBD1	TRBJ1-2	NA	CASGGQQIIWGGYTF	TGTGCCAGCGGGGGACAGCAAATCATTTGGGGGGGCTACACCTTC
TRBV30	NA	TRBJ1-2	NA	CAWILNYGYTF	TGTGCCTGGATCTTAAACTATGGCTACACCTTC
TRBV5-4	NA	TRBJ2-7	NA	CASSYGRASDEQYF	TGTGCCAGCAGCTACGGCAGGGCATCTGACGAGCAGTACTTC
TRBV4-1	TRBD1	TRBJ1-2	NA	CASSQEDRHGYTF	TGCGCCAGCAGCCAAGAGGACAGGCATGGCTACACCTTC